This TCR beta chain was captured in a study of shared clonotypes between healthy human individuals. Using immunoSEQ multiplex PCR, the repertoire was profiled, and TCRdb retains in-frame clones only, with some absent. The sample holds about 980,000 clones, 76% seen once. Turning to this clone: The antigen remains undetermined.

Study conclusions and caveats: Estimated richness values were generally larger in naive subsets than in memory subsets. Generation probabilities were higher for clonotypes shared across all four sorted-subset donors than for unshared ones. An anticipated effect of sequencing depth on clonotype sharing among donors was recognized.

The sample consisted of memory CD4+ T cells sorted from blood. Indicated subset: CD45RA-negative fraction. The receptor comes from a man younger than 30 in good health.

CDR3 sequence: CAIRSGTGTYEQYF. In nucleotides, the CDR3 is TGTGCCATCAGATCCGGGACAGGGACCTACGAGCAGTACTTC. The rearrangement links TRBV10-3 to TRBJ2-7; 9 bases agree with TRBD1. The CDR3 sequence is 14 residues long. Trimming removed 6 bases from V and 2 bases from J; junction bases left unmatched: 5. The germline CDR1 and CDR2 sequences are ENHRY and SYGVKD.